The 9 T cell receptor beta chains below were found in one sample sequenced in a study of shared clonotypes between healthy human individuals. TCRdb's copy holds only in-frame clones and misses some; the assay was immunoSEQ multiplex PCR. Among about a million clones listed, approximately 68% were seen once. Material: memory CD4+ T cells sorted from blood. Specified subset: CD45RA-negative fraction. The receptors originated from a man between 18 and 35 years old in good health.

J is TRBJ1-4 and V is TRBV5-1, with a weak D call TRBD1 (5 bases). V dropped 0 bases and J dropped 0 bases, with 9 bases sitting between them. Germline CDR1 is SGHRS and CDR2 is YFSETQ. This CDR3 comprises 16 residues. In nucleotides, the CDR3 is TGCGCCAGCAGCTTGGGGGGCGCGGCAACTAATGAAAAACTGTTTTTT. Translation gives CASSLGGAATNEKLFF.

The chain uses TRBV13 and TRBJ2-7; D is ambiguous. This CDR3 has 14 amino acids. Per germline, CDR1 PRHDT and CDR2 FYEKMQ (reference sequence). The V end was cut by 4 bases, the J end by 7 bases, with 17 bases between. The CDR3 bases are TGTGCCAGCAGCTCCGATCGCGGACGCTGGGAGCAGTACTTC. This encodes CASSSDRGRWEQYF. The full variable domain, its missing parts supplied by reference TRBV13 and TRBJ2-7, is AAGVIQSPRHLIKEKRETATLKCYPIPRHDTVYWYQQGPGQDPQFLISFYEKMQSDKGSIPDRFSAQQFSDYHSELNMSSLELGDSALYFCASSSDRGRWEQYFGPGTRLTVT.

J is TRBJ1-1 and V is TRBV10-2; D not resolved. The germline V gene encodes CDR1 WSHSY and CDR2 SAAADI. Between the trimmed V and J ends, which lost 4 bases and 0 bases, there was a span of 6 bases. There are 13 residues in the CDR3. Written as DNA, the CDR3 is TGCGCCAGCAGTGTCGGGGTGAACACTGAAGCTTTCTTT. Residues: CASSVGVNTEAFF.

CDR3 region: CASSLNPRDTQYF. CDR3 nucleotide sequence: TGTGCCAGCAGCCTTAACCCCCGTGATACGCAGTATTTT. The chain is built from TRBV14 and TRBJ2-3, with D unclear. From germline, CDR1 is SGHDN and CDR2 FVKESK. Between the trimmed V and J ends, which lost 4 bases and 6 bases, there was a span of 11 bases. This CDR3 has 13 residues.

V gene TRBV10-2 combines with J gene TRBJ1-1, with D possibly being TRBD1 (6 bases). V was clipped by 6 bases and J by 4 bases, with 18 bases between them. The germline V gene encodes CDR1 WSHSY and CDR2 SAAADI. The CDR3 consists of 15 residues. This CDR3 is CASRGGAGVFTEAFF. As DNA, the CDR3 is TGCGCCAGCAGGGGGGGGGCAGGGGTTTTCACTGAAGCTTTCTTT.

The CDR3 DNA is TGTGCCAGCAGCGAGGACAGGTCCTACGAGCAGTACTTC. Translating it yields CASSEDRSYEQYF. This chain uses TRBV11-3 with TRBJ2-7; 7 nucleotides match TRBD1. CDR1 and CDR2 from the germline V gene are SGHNT and YENEEA. CDR3 length: 13 amino acids. After removal of 5 bases from V and 1 base from J, the junction contained 2 bases not matched to a gene.

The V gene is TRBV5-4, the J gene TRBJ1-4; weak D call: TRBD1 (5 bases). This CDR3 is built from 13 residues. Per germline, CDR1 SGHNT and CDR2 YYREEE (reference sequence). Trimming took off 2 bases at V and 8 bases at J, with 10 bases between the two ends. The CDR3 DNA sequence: TGTGCCAGCAGCTTATTACCAGGGGAAAAACTGTTTTTT. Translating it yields CASSLLPGEKLFF. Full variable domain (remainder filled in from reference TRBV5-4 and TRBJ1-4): ETGVTQSPTHLIKTRGQQVTLRCSSQSGHNTVSWYQQALGQGPQFIFQYYREEENGRGNFPPRFSGLQFPNYSSELNVNALELDDSALYLCASSLLPGEKLFFGSGTQLSVL.

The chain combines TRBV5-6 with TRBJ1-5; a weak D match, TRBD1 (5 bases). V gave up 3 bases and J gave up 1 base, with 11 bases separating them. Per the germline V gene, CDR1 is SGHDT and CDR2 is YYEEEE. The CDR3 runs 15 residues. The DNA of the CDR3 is TGTGCCAGCAGCTCGGGGGGAAGGAGCAATCAGCCCCAGCATTTT. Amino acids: CASSSGGRSNQPQHF.

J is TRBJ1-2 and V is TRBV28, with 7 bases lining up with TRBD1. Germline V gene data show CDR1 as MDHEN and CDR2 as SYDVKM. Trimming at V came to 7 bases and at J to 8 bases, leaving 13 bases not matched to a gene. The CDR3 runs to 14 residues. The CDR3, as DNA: TGTGCCAGCACCAACCTGGACAGGTCAGGGGGCTACACCTTC. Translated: CASTNLDRSGGYTF.